What follows are 4 T cell receptor beta chains derived from one specimen sequenced in a study of T-cell reconstitution after alpha-beta-depleted transplantation in children. Preparation of the TCRbeta library involved a method that used unique molecular identifiers. TCRdb ran MiXCR on the PCR reads and lists one entry per CDR3 protein. The sample contains a few hundred thousand distinct CDR3 sequences, roughly 21% of which appear only once. The sample here was PBMCs from the stem cell graft donor, taken from the stem cell graft. The receptors were sampled from a human donor who donated a stem cell graft to a child with acute myeloid leukemia.

This clonotype showed up just a few times. The chain uses TRBV15 and TRBJ2-7; TRBD1 might be the D (6 bases). The V gene's germline CDR1 is LNHNV and CDR2 YYDKDF (reference sequence). CDR3 size: 14 residues. The germline V and J ends were trimmed by 2 bases and 4 bases, with 12 bases remaining between them. The CDR3 loop is CATSRRGSEYEQYF. The DNA for the CDR3 is TGTGCCACCAGCAGAAGGGGGAGTGAATACGAGCAGTACTTC.

This clonotype was observed at least ten times. J is TRBJ2-2 and V is TRBV24-1; tentatively, D is TRBD1 (5 bases). CDR3 length: 15 amino acids. The V gene lost 4 bases and the J gene lost 4 bases, with 12 bases spanning the gap. Germline CDR1 and CDR2: KGHDR and SFDVKD. In nucleotides, the CDR3 is TGTGCCACCAGTGAAGCGCCAGGGCTCACCGGGGAGCTGTTTTTT. It translates to CATSEAPGLTGELFF.

CDR3 amino acids: CASSPTGAGELFF. CDR3 DNA sequence: TGTGCCAGCAGTCCAACAGGGGCCGGGGAGCTGTTTTTT. The chain recombines TRBV12-3 or TRBV12-4 with TRBJ2-2; TRBD1 matches 7 bases. The V gene end was trimmed by 5 bases and the J gene end by 6 bases; junction bases not matched to a gene: 3. This CDR3 region has 13 residues.

The chain recombines TRBV20-1 with TRBJ1-5, with D tentatively TRBD1 (5 bases). CDR1 and CDR2 (germline): DFQATT, SNEGSKA (reference sequence). This CDR3 is built from 14 residues. Trimming left V 3 bases short and J 2 bases short, with 11 bases between. CDR3 DNA: TGCAGTGCTAGCACGGGGGTCGGCAATCAGCCCCAGCATTTT. Residues: CSASTGVGNQPQHF.